Following are 30 T cell receptor beta chains from one sample sequenced in a study of T cells in Graves' hyperthyroidism and ophthalmopathy. Amplified TCR beta CDR3 regions came from RNA transcripts. The HTBI set primed first-round TCR CDR3 RT-PCR. TCRdb reprocessed the multiplex PCR reads via MiXCR and lists one record per CDR3 protein. Among fewer than 500,000 distinct CDR3 sequences listed, approximately 15% were seen once. The material sequenced was blood. Receptors were obtained from a man aged 30 to 45 with Graves' hyperthyroidism that later progressed to Graves' ophthalmopathy.

This clonotype has a handful of counts. V is TRBV6-1 and J is TRBJ2-1, with no clear D. V lost 5 bases and J 5 bases, leaving 10 bases between the germline ends. The V gene's germline CDR1 is MNHNS and CDR2 SASEGT. The CDR3 consists of 13 residues. The CDR3, as DNA: TGTGCCAGCAGTCCTCAGTTGCACAATGAGCAGTTCTTC. Amino acid sequence: CASSPQLHNEQFF.

This chain joins TRBV7-2 and TRBJ1-1; 9 positions agree with TRBD1. This CDR3 region has 16 residues. Germline CDR1 reads SGHTA; CDR2 reads FQGNSA. J was trimmed by 5 bases and V by 3 bases; bases with no gene match: 10. The DNA for the CDR3 is TGTGCCAGCAGCTTCAGCGGGACAGGGAAAGGTACTGAAGCTTTCTTT. Its protein is CASSFSGTGKGTEAFF.

The sample holds many counts of this clonotype. The J gene is TRBJ2-7, the V gene TRBV28; D is perhaps TRBD1 or TRBD2 (5 bases each). V was shortened by 4 bases and J by 3 bases, with 13 bases between the two germline ends. The CDR3 contains 14 residues. Germline lookup yields CDR1 MDHEN and CDR2 SYDVKM. The CDR3 here is CASSSPGRSYEQYF. In DNA, the CDR3 is TGTGCCAGCAGTTCTCCGGGACGGAGCTACGAGCAGTACTTC.

This clonotype was found a few times. The chain combines TRBV4-1 with TRBJ2-5, with D possibly called TRBD1 or TRBD2 (5 bases each). Germline V lookup: CDR1 MGHRA, CDR2 YSYEKL. Trimming took off 4 bases at V and 7 bases at J, with 16 bases between the two ends. This CDR3 has 14 residues. The CDR3 region is CASSPGPLEGTQYF. DNA for the CDR3: TGCGCCAGCAGCCCGGGACCACTCGAGGGGACCCAGTACTTC.

This clonotype appeared many times. This chain links TRBV14 with TRBJ1-1; no clear D. The germline V gene encodes CDR1 SGHDN and CDR2 FVKESK. Between the trimmed V and J ends, which lost 1 base and 4 bases, there was a span of 7 bases. This CDR3 is 13 amino acids long. CDR3 protein: CASSQGVFTEAFF. The CDR3 nucleotides are TGTGCCAGCAGCCAAGGGGTCTTCACTGAAGCTTTCTTT.

This clonotype was seen a few times. This may stem from a read error, because a much larger clone lies one nucleotide away. This rearrangement joins TRBV12-3 or TRBV12-4 to TRBJ1-1, with D unresolved. With 3 bases removed from V and 0 bases from J, the gap between germline ends came to 5 bases. CDR3 length: 13 residues. The CDR3 sequence is CASSFYLNTEAFF. The CDR3, as DNA: TGTGCCAGCAGTTTTTATCTGAACACTGAAGCTTTCTTT.

This clonotype has a count of ten or more. The rearrangement joins TRBV11-2 to TRBJ2-7, with no clear D. Germline CDR1 is SGHAT and CDR2 is FQNNGV. The germline V and J ends were trimmed by 1 base and 2 bases, with 12 bases remaining between them. The CDR3 totals 15 residues. This CDR3 reads CASSLGIGKTYEQYF. CDR3 nucleotides: TGTGCCAGCAGCTTAGGGATTGGGAAGACCTACGAGCAGTACTTC.

There are many counts of this clonotype. The chain employs TRBV7-9 and TRBJ2-3, with D hard to call. The CDR3 has 15 residues. V lost 5 bases, J lost 2 bases, and 14 bases lay in between. Germline CDR1 is SEHNR and CDR2 is FQNEAQ (reference sequence). CDR3 protein: CASSPRTLLTDTQYF. CDR3 nucleotides: TGTGCCAGCAGCCCACGGACCCTCCTCACAGATACGCAGTATTTT.

The CDR3 region is CASSRSRTPLHF. Written as DNA, the CDR3 is TGTGCCAGCAGCCGAAGTCGGACACCCCTCCACTTT. The chain recombines TRBV14 with TRBJ1-6; D unresolved. The CDR3 length is 12 residues. The V gene lost 4 bases and the J gene lost 11 bases, with 9 bases spanning the gap. The germline V gene encodes CDR1 SGHDN and CDR2 FVKESK.

This clonotype was seen at least ten times. This chain links TRBV2 with TRBJ2-2; D may match TRBD1 or TRBD2 (6 bases each). The CDR3 sequence is 17 residues long. V was shortened by 5 bases and J by 1 base, with 17 bases between the two germline ends. Looked up from germline, CDR1 is SNHLY and CDR2 is FYNNEI. CDR3 sequence (DNA): TGTGCCAGCAGTAAGGGCAGGGGACTGCTGAACACCGGGGAGCTGTTTTTT. Translated: CASSKGRGLLNTGELFF.

The chain recombines TRBV7-2 with TRBJ2-6, with TRBD2 matching 8 bases. The V segment lost 1 base and the J segment 0 bases; nucleotides outside the gene matches: 2. The germline V gene encodes CDR1 SGHTA and CDR2 FQGNSA. This CDR3 is built from 17 residues. DNA for the CDR3: TGTGCCAGCAGCTTAGGGACTAGCCTCTCTGGGGCCAACGTCCTGACTTTC. This sequence encodes CASSLGTSLSGANVLTF.

This clonotype was seen a handful of times. The chain employs TRBV12-3 or TRBV12-4 and TRBJ2-7, with 12 nucleotides matching TRBD2. The CDR3 extends over 18 amino acids. J gave up 9 bases and V 3 bases, and 18 bases lay outside the gene matches. The CDR3 loop is CASSFLAGGYILEGGQYF. CDR3 coding DNA: TGTGCCAGCAGTTTTCTAGCGGGGGGGTACATTTTGGAAGGCGGGCAGTACTTC.

This clonotype appeared many times. The chain has TRBV28 and TRBJ1-3; tentative D call: TRBD1 (5 bases). CDR3 length: 16 residues. The V end was cut by 7 bases, the J end by 6 bases, with 22 bases between. Germline CDR1 is MDHEN and CDR2 is SYDVKM. The CDR3 loop is CASTKRWGRRENTIYF. In nucleotides, the CDR3 is TGTGCCAGCACCAAACGTTGGGGACGCCGGGAAAACACCATATATTTT. Combining the CDR3 with reference TRBV28 and TRBJ1-3 gives the whole variable domain DVKVTQSSRYLVKRTGEKVFLECVQDMDHENMFWYRQDPGLGLRLIYFSYDVKMKEKGDIPEGYSVSREKKERFSLILESASTNQTSMYLCASTKRWGRRENTIYFGEGSWLTVV.

This clonotype was observed at least ten times. The CDR3 protein is CSASRDLNTEAFF. The CDR3 coding sequence is TGCAGTGCGAGTCGGGATTTGAACACTGAAGCTTTCTTT. The rearrangement uses TRBV20-1 and TRBJ1-1, with D uncertain. The V gene's germline CDR1 is DFQATT and CDR2 SNEGSKA (reference sequence). This CDR3 is built from 13 residues. Trimming stripped 6 bases from V and 0 bases from J, with 11 bases between.

This clonotype was seen ten or more times. The J gene is TRBJ1-2, the V gene TRBV30, with TRBD1 matching 9 bases. V shed 5 bases, J shed 4 bases, and the junction held 14 bases outside the gene matches. Germline V gene lookup returns CDR1 GTSNPN and CDR2 SVGIG (reference sequence). CDR3 size: 16 residues. CDR3 sequence: CAWYRDRALSGYGYTF. The CDR3 DNA reads TGTGCCTGGTACCGGGACAGGGCTTTAAGTGGCTATGGCTACACCTTC.

There are many counts of this clonotype. The V call is TRBV12-3 or TRBV12-4, the J call TRBJ2-5, with D uncertain. The ends were cut back, 2 bases at V and 1 base at J, with 8 bases in the middle. There are 14 residues in the CDR3. CDR3 sequence reads: CASSLSSTQETQYF. The CDR3 DNA reads TGTGCCAGCAGTTTATCTTCAACCCAAGAGACCCAGTACTTC.

In its sample, this clonotype was seen many times. V gene TRBV11-2 combines with J gene TRBJ2-5, with 10 nucleotides matching TRBD2. The V gene's germline CDR1 is SGHAT and CDR2 FQNNGV. The CDR3 has 17 residues. The V segment lost 1 base and the J segment 5 bases; nucleotides outside the gene matches: 10. In DNA form, the CDR3 reads TGTGCCAGCAGCTTAGGTGATAGCGGGGGGTTTTGGGAGACCCAGTACTTC. Amino acids: CASSLGDSGGFWETQYF.

The table lists this clonotype with a few counts. The CDR3 loop is CASSYSGTLSGTDTQYF. The CDR3 region has the DNA TGTGCCAGCAGTTACTCCGGGACTTTAAGCGGGACAGATACGCAGTATTTT. J is TRBJ2-3 and V is TRBV6-5; a weak D match, TRBD2 (6 bases). Between the trimmed V and J ends, which lost 0 bases and 3 bases, there was a span of 16 bases. CDR1 MNHEY and CDR2 SVGAGI come from the germline V gene. This CDR3 comprises 17 residues.

In this sample, this clonotype turned up many times. The chain employs TRBV2 and TRBJ2-1; 13 bases fit TRBD2. This CDR3 has 15 residues. V lost 5 bases and J lost 4; bases outside the gene matches: 2. Germline V CDR1 and CDR2: SNHLY, FYNNEI. The CDR3 DNA follows: TGTGCCAGCAGTAGGACTAGCGGGGGTTACAATGAGCAGTTCTTC. Protein sequence: CASSRTSGGYNEQFF.

The J gene is TRBJ1-5, the V gene TRBV7-9; tentative D call: TRBD1 (5 bases). The CDR3 runs 15 residues. Germline assignment: CDR1 SEHNR and CDR2 FQNEAQ (reference sequence). The V gene lost 1 base and the J gene lost 2 bases, with 9 bases spanning the gap. For the CDR3, the DNA is TGTGCCAGCAGCTTAGATCAGGGCGGCAATCAGCCCCAGCATTTT. This codes for CASSLDQGGNQPQHF. The variable domain in full, completed from reference TRBV7-9 and TRBJ1-5, reads DTGVSQNPRHKITKRGQNVTFRCDPISEHNRLYWYRQTLGQGPEFLTYFQNEAQLEKSRLLSDRFSAERPKGSFSTLEIQRTEQGDSAMYLCASSLDQGGNQPQHFGDGTRLSIL.

This sequence joins TRBV10-3 and TRBJ2-3; D might be TRBD1 (5 bases). The CDR3 extends over 22 amino acids. The ends were cut back, 0 bases at V and 0 bases at J, with 28 bases in the middle. The germline CDR1 and CDR2 sequences are ENHRY and SYGVKD. CDR3 nucleotides: TGTGCCATCAGTGAGTCGATGGGTAAGGGTAGGGGATCCGGCGGTAGCACAGATACGCAGTATTTT. Translating it yields CAISESMGKGRGSGGSTDTQYF.

Note on this clonotype: A single base separates this from a much larger clone, so it may be a read error. The chain employs TRBV9 and TRBJ2-7; D is unclear. Germline V gene sequence: CDR1 SGDLS, CDR2 YYNGEE. The CDR3 runs to 14 residues. This chain's CDR3 is CTSSVGNRKGEQYF. The DNA for the CDR3 is TGTACCAGCAGCGTAGGCAATAGGAAGGGCGAGCAGTACTTC.

This clonotype was counted many times. The rearrangement links TRBV27 to TRBJ2-2, with TRBD1 matching 8 bases. Per the germline V gene, CDR1 is MNHEY and CDR2 is SMNVEV (reference sequence). V shed 2 bases, J shed 6 bases, and the junction held 5 bases outside the gene matches. The CDR3 loop spans 15 amino acids. This CDR3 reads CASSLQGAGAGELFF. CDR3 DNA sequence: TGTGCCAGCAGTTTACAGGGGGCAGGGGCCGGGGAGCTGTTTTTT.

Many counts were recorded for this clonotype. V is TRBV28 and J is TRBJ1-1; weak D call: TRBD1 (6 bases). The CDR3 totals 13 residues. Deletions cut 6 bases from V and 5 bases from J, with 13 bases between. The V gene's germline CDR1 is MDHEN and CDR2 SYDVKM. The CDR3 here is CASRGTGRTEAFF. The CDR3, as DNA: TGTGCCAGCAGGGGTACAGGGAGAACTGAAGCTTTCTTT.

This clonotype was detected many times. The gene calls are TRBV30 and TRBJ1-1; D unclear. The CDR3 length is 14 residues. Germline-derived CDR1 and CDR2 are GTSNPN and SVGIG (reference sequence). V was shortened by 4 bases and J by 2 bases, with 14 bases between the two germline ends. The CDR3 spells CAWTRAVTNTEAFF. The DNA for the CDR3 is TGTGCCTGGACCCGGGCAGTAACAAACACTGAAGCTTTCTTT. The full variable domain, in which reference TRBV30 and TRBJ1-1 provide the parts outside the CDR3, is SQTIHQWPATLVQPVGSPLSLECTVEGTSNPNLYWYRQAAGRGLQLLFYSVGIGQISSEVPQNLSASRPQDRQFILSSKKLLLSDSGFYLCAWTRAVTNTEAFFGQGTRLTVV.

The V call is TRBV5-1, the J call TRBJ1-2; no definite D call. Germline CDR1 and CDR2: SGHRS and YFSETQ. The germline V and J ends were trimmed by 1 base and 0 bases, with 10 bases remaining between them. The CDR3 loop spans 15 amino acids. CDR3 coding DNA: TGCGCCAGCAGCTTGTTCCAGCCCACTAACTATGGCTACACCTTC. It translates to CASSLFQPTNYGYTF.

Ten or more counts support this clonotype. The CDR3: CASSPGTGSSNSPLHF. CDR3 coding DNA: TGTGCCAGCAGTCCCGGGACAGGTAGTTCGAATTCACCCCTCCACTTT. The V gene is TRBV2, the J gene TRBJ1-6, with 8 positions matching TRBD1. The CDR3 has 16 amino acids. The J segment lost 7 bases and the V segment lost 5 bases, leaving 10 bases of the junction unmatched. In germline, CDR1 is SNHLY, CDR2 FYNNEI.

There are many counts of this clonotype. The V gene is TRBV7-2, the J gene TRBJ2-5; D perhaps matches TRBD2 (5 bases). Germline-derived CDR1 and CDR2 are SGHTA and FQGNSA. V lost 3 bases and J lost 5, with 10 bases in between. The CDR3 length is 13 residues. CDR3 sequence: CASSFVRVETQYF. The CDR3 DNA follows: TGTGCCAGCAGCTTCGTGAGGGTTGAGACCCAGTACTTC.

This clonotype occurred many times. The V and J genes are TRBV6-1 and TRBJ1-2; the D gene is possibly TRBD1 (6 bases). The germline V gene encodes CDR1 MNHNS and CDR2 SASEGT. The CDR3 consists of 14 residues. Trimming cost V 3 bases and J 2 bases, with 10 bases left between them. The CDR3 coding sequence is TGTGCCAGCAGTGATCCCGGACAGAACTATGGCTACACCTTC. It codes for CASSDPGQNYGYTF.

The chain combines TRBV9 with TRBJ2-2; D possibly corresponds to TRBD1 (5 bases). CDR3 length: 14 amino acids. CDR1 and CDR2 from the germline V gene are SGDLS and YYNGEE. With 0 bases removed from V and 6 bases from J, the gap between germline ends came to 9 bases. CDR3 sequence: CASSVASGPGELFF. The CDR3 DNA reads TGTGCCAGCAGCGTAGCTTCAGGGCCCGGGGAGCTGTTTTTT. Full variable domain (missing parts from reference TRBV9 and TRBJ2-2): DSGVTQTPKHLITATGQRVTLRCSPRSGDLSVYWYQQSLDQGLQFLIQYYNGEERAKGNILERFSAQQFPDLHSELNLSSLELGDSALYFCASSVASGPGELFFGEGSRLTVL.